The subject of this entry is one T cell receptor (beta chain). Produced via immunoSEQ multiplex PCR; TCRdb's table is partial and in-frame only. The sample has 150,000 to 200,000 clones; 90% to 95% are singletons. Patients at the Seattle site were enrolled during active infection and followed longitudinally. Germline V gene data show CDR1 as SEHNR and CDR2 as FQNEAQ (reference sequence). The CDR3 sequence is 15 residues long. Trimming took 5 bases from V and 14 from J; bases not matched to a gene: 10. The sample comes from a study of blood T cell repertoires in COVID-19. This TCR came from a man aged 25 to 45 with COVID-19, enrolled during active disease. V usage is TRBV7-9 and J usage is TRBJ1-6, with 12 bases aligning to TRBD1. Material: peripheral blood. The CDR3 is CASSLAGTGGFTLHF. The CDR3 region has the DNA TGTGCCAGCAGCCTGGCCGGGACAGGGGGCTTCACCCTCCACTTT. Variable domain in full (rest from reference TRBV7-9 and TRBJ1-6): DTGVSQNPRHKITKRGQNVTFRCDPISEHNRLYWYRQTLGQGPEFLTYFQNEAQLEKSRLLSDRFSAERPKGSFSTLEIQRTEQGDSAMYLCASSLAGTGGFTLHFGNGTRLTVT.